The clone carrying this T cell receptor (beta chain) was counted many times. Antigen specificity is unknown. TCRdb reassembled clones from the PCR reads with MiXCR. The sample consists of 89,000 or so clones, 8% to 9.5% of them appearing once. No patient received treatment before thyroid surgery. The data are from a study of metastatic and nonmetastatic thyroid tumors. Study details: For malignant and benign thyroid patients, tumor or nodule tissue and blood were the sources whose repertoires were compared.

The V end lost 0 bases, the J end lost 6 bases, and 7 bases lay between the germline ends. Germline CDR1 and CDR2: SGDLS and YYNGEE. The CDR3 length is 13 residues. Study-level findings and limits: As reported, TCR beta diversity in blood and tumor was significantly higher in malignant thyroid tumors than in benign nodules.

This sequence originates from a female donor with papillary thyroid cancer or a benign thyroid nodule (not recorded which). Some clones in this sample may be carry-over from other donors' samples. What was sequenced was blood. The chain carries TRBV9 and TRBJ1-3; no reliable D call. The CDR3 nucleotides read TGTGCCAGCAGCGTAGAGGTGAAAAACACCATATATTTT. Its protein product is CASSVEVKNTIYF.